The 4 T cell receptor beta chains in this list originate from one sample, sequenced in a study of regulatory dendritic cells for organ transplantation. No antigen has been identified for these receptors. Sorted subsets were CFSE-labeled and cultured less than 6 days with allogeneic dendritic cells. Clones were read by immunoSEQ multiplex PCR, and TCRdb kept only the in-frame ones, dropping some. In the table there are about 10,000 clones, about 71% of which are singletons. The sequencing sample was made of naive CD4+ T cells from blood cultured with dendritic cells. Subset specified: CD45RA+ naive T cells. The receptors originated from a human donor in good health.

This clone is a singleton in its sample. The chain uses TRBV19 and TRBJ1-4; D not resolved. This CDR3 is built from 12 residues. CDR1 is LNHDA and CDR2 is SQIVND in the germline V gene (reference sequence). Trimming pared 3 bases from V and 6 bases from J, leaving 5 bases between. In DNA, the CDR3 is TGTGCCAGTAGTATCAGTGATGAAAAACTGTTTTTT. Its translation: CASSISDEKLFF.

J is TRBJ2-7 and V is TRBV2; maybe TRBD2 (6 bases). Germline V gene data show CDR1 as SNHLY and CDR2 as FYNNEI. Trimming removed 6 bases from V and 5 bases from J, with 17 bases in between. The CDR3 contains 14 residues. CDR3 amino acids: CASRRGPPEDEQYF. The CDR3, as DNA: TGTGCCAGCAGGCGGGGCCCACCCGAGGACGAGCAGTACTTC.

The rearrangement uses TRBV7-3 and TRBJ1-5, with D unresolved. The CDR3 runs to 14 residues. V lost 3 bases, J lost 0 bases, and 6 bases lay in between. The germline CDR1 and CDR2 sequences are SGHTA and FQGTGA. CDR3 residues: CASSLADSNQPQHF. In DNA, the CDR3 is TGTGCCAGCAGCTTGGCAGATAGCAATCAGCCCCAGCATTTT.

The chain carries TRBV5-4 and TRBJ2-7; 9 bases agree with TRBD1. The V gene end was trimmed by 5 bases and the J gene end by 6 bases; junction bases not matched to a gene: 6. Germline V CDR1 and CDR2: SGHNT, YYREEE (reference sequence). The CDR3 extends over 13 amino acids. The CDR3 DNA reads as TGTGCCAGCAGTTCCGGACAGGGGTTCGAGCAGTACTTC. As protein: CASSSGQGFEQYF.